The 31 T cell receptor beta chains reported below all come from one sample, sequenced in a study of shared clonotypes between healthy human individuals. Some clones are missing from TCRdb's copy, which holds only in-frame ones; the method was immunoSEQ multiplex PCR. The data show under 1,100,000 clones, approximately 68% seen once. The specimen sequenced was memory CD4+ T cells sorted from blood. The sample's subset: CD45RA-negative fraction. These receptors all come from a man younger than 35 in good health.

The chain joins TRBV11-2 to TRBJ2-2; the D is unclear. Germline values: CDR1 SGHAT, CDR2 FQNNGV. The CDR3 has 15 residues. V was trimmed by 3 bases and J by 6 bases, leaving 14 bases between them. CDR3 bases: TGTGCCAGCAGCTTCTTACGGCTCGACGCCGGGGAGCTGTTTTTT. Translating gives CASSFLRLDAGELFF.

The genes are TRBV18 and TRBJ2-3; 11 bases match TRBD1. Germline lookup yields CDR1 KGHSH and CDR2 LQKENI. V lost 2 bases to trimming and J lost 3 bases; unmatched junction nucleotides: 7. The CDR3 consists of 17 residues. CDR3 DNA sequence: TGTGCCAGCTCACCAGGACCGGGACAGGGGGTAACAGATACGCAGTATTTT. Translating it yields CASSPGPGQGVTDTQYF.

The chain carries TRBV5-1 and TRBJ1-6; D is unresolved. Trimming cost V 4 bases and J 10 bases, with 12 bases left between them. Germline CDR1 SGHRS, CDR2 YFSETQ. This CDR3 is 13 amino acids long. CDR3 coding DNA: TGCGCCAGCAGCCCACCTGAGGGATCACCCCTCCACTTT. This sequence encodes CASSPPEGSPLHF.

The chain joins TRBV25-1 to TRBJ2-4, with TRBD1 identical over 7 bases. J was trimmed by 3 bases and V by 4 bases; bases with no gene match: 12. The CDR3 has 17 amino acids. Germline CDR1 reads MGHDK; CDR2 reads SYGVNS. CDR3 in amino acids: CASSGARGGFGKNIQYF. In DNA form, the CDR3 reads TGTGCCAGCAGTGGGGCCAGAGGGGGCTTTGGCAAAAACATTCAGTACTTC.

This chain connects TRBV30 to TRBJ1-2, with D possibly TRBD1 on 6 matching bases. Germline-derived CDR1 and CDR2 are GTSNPN and SVGIG (reference sequence). The CDR3 has 13 residues. Trimming stripped 3 bases from V and 4 bases from J, with 12 bases between. The CDR3 loop is CAWSQPGAYGYTF. In nucleotides, the CDR3 is TGTGCCTGGAGCCAGCCAGGGGCCTATGGCTACACCTTC.

The rearrangement joins TRBV30 to TRBJ2-5; TRBD2 aligns across 9 bases. The V segment lost 3 bases and the J segment 3 bases; nucleotides outside the gene matches: 5. The CDR3 runs 14 residues. Germline V lookup: CDR1 GTSNPN, CDR2 SVGIG (reference sequence). The CDR3 sequence is CAWRGGLAEETQYF. The CDR3 nucleotides read TGTGCCTGGAGGGGGGGACTAGCCGAAGAGACCCAGTACTTC.

CDR3 nucleotide sequence: TGTGCCACCAGCAGGGGGGACATCTCAGGCTATGGCTACACCTTC. Protein sequence: CATSRGDISGYGYTF. This rearrangement joins TRBV15 to TRBJ1-2; possibly TRBD1 for D (6 bases). CDR3 length: 15 residues. Trimming removed 3 bases from V and 4 bases from J, with 15 bases in between. Germline values: CDR1 LNHNV, CDR2 YYDKDF (reference sequence).

This clone was recorded many times. This rearrangement joins TRBV5-1 to TRBJ2-1; TRBD1 agrees at 10 bases. The CDR3 is made up of 16 amino acids. Unmatched junction bases numbered 8, after V lost 4 bases and J lost 4 bases. Per the germline V gene, CDR1 is SGHRS and CDR2 is YFSETQ. CDR3 DNA sequence: TGCGCCAGCAGCCGACAGGGGGCGGGAGGTTACAATGAGCAGTTCTTC. It specifies CASSRQGAGGYNEQFF. The full variable domain, its missing parts supplied by reference TRBV5-1 and TRBJ2-1, is KAGVTQTPRYLIKTRGQQVTLSCSPISGHRSVSWYQQTPGQGLQFLFEYFSETQRNKGNFPGRFSGRQFSNSRSEMNVSTLELGDSALYLCASSRQGAGGYNEQFFGPGTRLTVL.

The chain links TRBV4-3 to TRBJ2-6; either TRBD1 or TRBD2 may supply D (5 bases each). This CDR3 contains 17 residues. Per the germline V gene, CDR1 is LGHNA and CDR2 is YSLEER. Deletions cut 0 bases from V and 4 bases from J, with 13 bases between. CDR3 bases: TGCGCCAGCAGCCAAGAGGGGAGAGGGGTCGGGGCCAACGTCCTGACTTTC. Translating it yields CASSQEGRGVGANVLTF.

Remarks on this clone: Other DNA sequences in this specimen translate into the identical CDR3. The CDR3 sequence: CAWGRIYEQYF. The CDR3 nucleotides are TGTGCCTGGGGACGGATATACGAGCAGTACTTC. V is TRBV30 and J is TRBJ2-7; D not certain. The CDR3 length is 11 residues. Germline values: CDR1 GTSNPN, CDR2 SVGIG (reference sequence). V lost 5 bases to trimming and J lost 4 bases, with 9 bases between them.

J is TRBJ1-1 and V is TRBV7-8, with D uncertain. This CDR3 has 11 residues. CDR1 and CDR2 from the germline V gene are SGHVS and FQNEAQ. Deletions cut 10 bases from V and 1 base from J, with 7 bases between. As DNA, the CDR3 is TGTGCCACCCAGGAGAACACTGAAGCTTTCTTT. It translates to CATQENTEAFF.

The rearrangement links TRBV30 to TRBJ2-5, with a weak D call TRBD1 (5 bases). CDR3 length equals 13 residues. Per the germline V gene, CDR1 is GTSNPN and CDR2 is SVGIG (reference sequence). V lost 3 bases, J lost 5 bases, and 13 bases lay in between. The CDR3 nucleotides read TGTGCCTGGAGGGGGCAGAAGGGCGAGACCCAGTACTTC. Amino acid sequence: CAWRGQKGETQYF.

The chain uses TRBV5-6 and TRBJ1-1, with TRBD1 matching over 9 bases. V dropped 4 bases and J dropped 8; count of bases not matched to a gene: 9. The CDR3 consists of 14 residues. Germline V gene data show CDR1 as SGHDT and CDR2 as YYEEEE. CDR3 sequence reads: CASSADRGLREAFF. As DNA, the CDR3 is TGTGCCAGCAGCGCAGACAGGGGGTTACGGGAAGCTTTCTTT.

The rearrangement joins TRBV5-4 to TRBJ2-5; 9 nucleotides agree with TRBD1. J was trimmed by 5 bases and V by 7 bases; bases with no gene match: 9. This CDR3 has 14 amino acids. Germline CDR1 and CDR2: SGHNT and YYREEE (reference sequence). CDR3 loop: CASLIQGAEETQYF. CDR3 bases: TGTGCCAGCCTTATACAGGGGGCAGAGGAGACCCAGTACTTC.

The CDR3 DNA sequence: TGTGCCAGCAGTGGGGGAAACACCATATATTTT. Its translation is CASSGGNTIYF. The gene calls are TRBV6-6 and TRBJ1-3; D call uncertain. This CDR3 comprises 11 residues. V was shortened by 5 bases and J by 4 bases, with 3 bases between the two germline ends. Looked up from germline, CDR1 is MNHNY and CDR2 is SVGAGI (reference sequence).

The J gene is TRBJ2-7, the V gene TRBV6-5; possible D gene TRBD2, 6 bases. The CDR3 is 14 amino acids. V was cut by 0 bases and J by 11 bases, with 17 bases left in between. In germline, CDR1 is MNHEY, CDR2 SVGAGI. The CDR3 DNA reads TGTGCCAGCAGTTACTCGATGGCTAGCGAATTGAAGTACTTC. Its protein product is CASSYSMASELKYF.

The V gene is TRBV30, the J gene TRBJ2-2; no firm D call. Trimming took 2 bases from V and 4 from J, leaving 11 bases between them. The CDR3 is made up of 14 amino acids. From germline, CDR1 is GTSNPN and CDR2 SVGIG (reference sequence). The CDR3 sequence is CAWSFGSRTGELFF. In DNA, the CDR3 is TGTGCCTGGAGTTTCGGTAGCCGCACCGGGGAGCTGTTTTTT.

The chain has TRBV7-2 and TRBJ2-3; D ambiguous. The germline V and J ends were trimmed by 5 bases and 0 bases, with 18 bases remaining between them. The CDR3 runs to 17 residues. Germline CDR1 and CDR2: SGHTA and FQGNSA. Here the CDR3 reads CASSRTVGRSSTDTQYF. CDR3 bases: TGTGCCAGCAGCCGGACGGTTGGACGATCTAGCACAGATACGCAGTATTTT.

The CDR3 protein is CASRITGASGANVLTF. The CDR3 DNA sequence: TGTGCCAGCAGGATAACAGGGGCCTCTGGGGCCAACGTCCTGACTTTC. V gene TRBV28 combines with J gene TRBJ2-6, with 7 bases matching TRBD1. Germline CDR1 MDHEN, CDR2 SYDVKM. The V segment lost 6 bases and the J segment 0 bases; nucleotides outside the gene matches: 5. The CDR3 extends over 16 amino acids.

This clone was counted a single time. For the CDR3, the DNA is TGTGCCAGCAGTGCCAAGGCGTCGGGCACTGAAGCTTTCTTT. Amino acids: CASSAKASGTEAFF. The chain couples TRBV6-1 to TRBJ1-1; D is uncertain. The CDR3 length is 14 residues. V was clipped by 4 bases and J by 4 bases, with 13 bases between them. Germline V gene lookup returns CDR1 MNHNS and CDR2 SASEGT.

About this clone itself: Other DNA variants within this sample encode the same CDR3. The CDR3 reads CASGYEQYF. CDR3 in DNA: TGTGCCAGCGGCTACGAGCAGTACTTC. V and J are TRBV7-2 and TRBJ2-7; D gene ambiguous. This CDR3 contains 9 residues. From germline, CDR1 is SGHTA and CDR2 FQGNSA. Trimming left V 8 bases short and J 3 bases short, with 2 bases between.

The CDR3 DNA reads TGTGCCAGTAGTCTGGACAGGGCCAGCAATCAGCCCCAGCATTTT. The encoded protein is CASSLDRASNQPQHF. The chain carries TRBV19 and TRBJ1-5; 8 positions match TRBD1. This CDR3 region has 15 residues. Germline V gives CDR1 LNHDA, CDR2 SQIVND (reference sequence). The V and J ends lost 5 bases and 1 base, in that order; junction bases with no gene match: 4.

This clone is a singleton in its sample. The V gene is TRBV4-1, the J gene TRBJ1-2, with D possibly TRBD1 on 5 matching bases. Germline lookup yields CDR1 MGHRA and CDR2 YSYEKL. Trimming cost V 4 bases and J 3 bases, with 27 bases left between them. There are 19 residues in the CDR3. Written as DNA, the CDR3 is TGCGCCAGCAGCCTTACCCCCTTAAGAGGGGCCGGGGCACACTATGGCTACACCTTC. Translating it yields CASSLTPLRGAGAHYGYTF.

J is TRBJ2-3 and V is TRBV5-6, with a weak D call TRBD1 (5 bases). The CDR3 sequence is 16 residues long. The V end lost 3 bases, the J end lost 4 bases, and 18 bases lay between the germline ends. The V gene's germline CDR1 is SGHDT and CDR2 YYEEEE. CDR3 DNA: TGTGCCAGCAGCTGGGGCCGTGGCCGCGCAGCAGATACGCAGTATTTT. Its translation: CASSWGRGRAADTQYF.

The J gene is TRBJ2-2, the V gene TRBV10-3, with D tentatively TRBD1 (5 bases). This CDR3 is 15 amino acids long. From germline, CDR1 is ENHRY and CDR2 SYGVKD. V shed 2 bases and J shed 3 bases, with 10 bases lying between them. In nucleotides, the CDR3 is TGTGCCATCAGTGAGGCCAGGGTTTACACCGGGGAGCTGTTTTTT. It is translated as CAISEARVYTGELFF.

This chain uses TRBV28 with TRBJ1-5; 8 bases map to TRBD1. With 6 bases clipped from V and 6 bases from J, the junction kept 13 bases outside the gene matches. Germline V gene sequence: CDR1 MDHEN, CDR2 SYDVKM. CDR3 length equals 16 residues. The CDR3 nucleotides read TGTGCCAGCAGATTTACGACAGGGGTCAGTACTCAGCCCCAGCATTTT. This encodes CASRFTTGVSTQPQHF.

This chain joins TRBV6-6 and TRBJ1-1, with 9 positions matching TRBD1. The ends lost 7 bases at V and 11 bases at J; junction bases unmatched: 11. CDR1 MNHNY and CDR2 SVGAGI come from the germline V gene (reference sequence). This CDR3 has 13 residues. The CDR3 region has the DNA TGTGCCAGCAAAGAACAGGGGGCAACGGGGGCTTTCTTT. Translated, it gives CASKEQGATGAFF.

The rearrangement joins TRBV5-5 to TRBJ2-3, with a possible D match to TRBD1 (5 bases). V lost 2 bases and J lost 3, with 13 bases in between. CDR1 is SGHKS, CDR2 YYEKEE, per germline (reference sequence). This CDR3 contains 15 residues. CDR3 sequence: CASSFQVGLTDTQYF. The CDR3 nucleotides are TGTGCCAGCAGCTTTCAGGTGGGGCTGACAGATACGCAGTATTTT.

Comment on this clone: The same CDR3 is also encoded by other DNA sequences in this sample. This chain connects TRBV5-1 to TRBJ2-3; D is undetermined. This CDR3 has 14 amino acids. Deletions cut 0 bases from V and 2 bases from J, with 7 bases between. CDR1 and CDR2 (germline): SGHRS, YFSETQ. CDR3 loop: CASSLGAVTDTQYF. In nucleotides, the CDR3 is TGCGCCAGCAGCTTGGGGGCCGTCACAGATACGCAGTATTTT. Complete variable domain (other parts from reference TRBV5-1 and TRBJ2-3): KAGVTQTPRYLIKTRGQQVTLSCSPISGHRSVSWYQQTPGQGLQFLFEYFSETQRNKGNFPGRFSGRQFSNSRSEMNVSTLELGDSALYLCASSLGAVTDTQYFGPGTRLTVL.

This chain links TRBV19 with TRBJ1-4; D is unclear. Germline V gene lookup returns CDR1 LNHDA and CDR2 SQIVND (reference sequence). V lost 3 bases and J 2 bases, leaving 13 bases between the germline ends. CDR3 size: 16 residues. The CDR3, as DNA: TGTGCCAGTAGTATTCGTACGGGCTCGACTAATGAAAAACTGTTTTTT. Residues: CASSIRTGSTNEKLFF.

The V and J genes are TRBV30 and TRBJ1-1, with 7 bases that match TRBD1. The CDR3 extends over 14 amino acids. Germline trimming cut 7 bases from V and 0 bases from J; bases unmatched to any gene: 8. Germline CDR1 GTSNPN, CDR2 SVGIG (reference sequence). The CDR3 coding sequence is TGTGCCTTTGACAGGGATTTCATGAACACTGAAGCTTTCTTT. As protein: CAFDRDFMNTEAFF.